Listed below are T cell receptor beta chains from one sample, sequenced in a study of blood T cell repertoires in COVID-19. Sequencing was performed with immunoSEQ multiplex PCR; in TCRdb, only in-frame clones are kept and a portion is missing. The table records approximately 300,000 clones, around 90% of them present only once. The source material was peripheral blood. All receptors come from a woman in her twenties or thirties with COVID-19, enrolled during active disease. CDR3s include the opening cysteine and the closing phenylalanine or tryptophan. The order of the fields is clone size, V gene, CDR3 length, J gene, D gene, CDR3 DNA, CDR3 protein. The D gene is left open where the match is weak. Clone sizes are given selectively: once, few, many, or a class where the clone is expanded.

>.|TRBV2|13|TRBJ1-5|.
TGTGCCAGCAGTGATGGGGGGGGTCAGCCCCAGCATTTT
CASSDGGGQPQHF
>.|TRBV11-2|15|TRBJ2-3|TRBD2
TGTGCCAGCAGCTTAGGCGGGGGGTTCACAGATACGCAGTATTTT
CASSLGGGFTDTQYF
>.|TRBV7-9|16|TRBJ1-1|TRBD1
TGTGCCAGCAGCTTAGGGGACAGGGACATGAACACTGAAGCTTTCTTT
CASSLGDRDMNTEAFF
>.|TRBV9|16|TRBJ1-3|.
TGTGCCAGCAGCACCTCCAGTGGGGGGAGAGGAAACACCATATATTTT
CASSTSSGGRGNTIYF
>.|TRBV7-9|15|TRBJ1-5|TRBD1
TGTGCCAGCAGCCAGGGACAGGGCGGCAATCAGCCCCAGCATTTT
CASSQGQGGNQPQHF
>.|TRBV9|14|TRBJ2-7|TRBD2
TGTGCCAGCAGCGCCGGGACTAGCCCCTACGAGCAGTACTTC
CASSAGTSPYEQYF
>once|TRBV6-5|14|TRBJ2-1|TRBD1
TGTGCCAGCAGTTTTGACAGGGGGGGCAATGAGCAGTTCTTC
CASSFDRGGNEQFF
>once|TRBV28|15|TRBJ1-5|.
TGTGCCAGCAGTTTTACCAGGGGTAGGGGTCAGCCCCAGCATTTT
CASSFTRGRGQPQHF
>.|TRBV7-8|15|TRBJ1-2|.
TGTGCCAGCAGCTTAGCGAATACAGCTAACTATGGCTACACCTTC
CASSLANTANYGYTF
>.|TRBV4-2|14|TRBJ2-7|TRBD2
TGTGCCAGCAGCCAACAAGCGGGAGAGGGCGAGCAGTACTTC
CASSQQAGEGEQYF
>.|TRBV9|14|TRBJ2-1|.
TGTGCCAGCAGCGTAGTGGACAGTGACAATGAGCAGTTCTTC
CASSVVDSDNEQFF
>.|TRBV29-1|14|TRBJ2-2|.
TGCAGCGTCGGACACGTAACGAACACCGGGGAGCTGTTTTTT
CSVGHVTNTGELFF
>.|TRBV28|13|TRBJ1-2|.
TGTGCCAGCAGCTCCCCAGGGCCCTATGGCTACACCTTC
CASSSPGPYGYTF
>.|TRBV5-4|15|TRBJ2-2|.
TGTGCCAGCATGTCCCGGGAAAGGAACACCGGGGAGCTGTTTTTT
CASMSRERNTGELFF
>.|TRBV2|14|TRBJ1-5|.
TGTGCCAGCAGTATTAGGACAGGCAATCAGCCCCAGCATTTT
CASSIRTGNQPQHF
>.|TRBV5-4|16|TRBJ1-2|TRBD1
TGTGCCAGCAGCCTGGGAAGGGACAGGGCACCCTATGGCTACACCTTC
CASSLGRDRAPYGYTF
>.|TRBV29-1|14|TRBJ1-1|.
TGCAGCGTTGACGTGGGCAGACCGAACACTGAAGCTTTCTTT
CSVDVGRPNTEAFF
>once|TRBV12-3/TRBV12-4|13|TRBJ2-7|TRBD1
TGTGCCAGCAGCCATGACAGGGAAAGGGAGCAGTACTTC
CASSHDREREQYF
>.|TRBV6-5|14|TRBJ1-5|.
TGTGCCAGCAGACACCTTTCAAGCAATCAGCCCCAGCATTTT
CASRHLSSNQPQHF
>many|TRBV6-6|15|TRBJ2-7|TRBD1
TGTGCCAGCAGTTCGGACAGGGCTACATCCTACGAGCAGTACTTC
CASSSDRATSYEQYF
>.|TRBV2|14|TRBJ1-1|TRBD1
TGTGCCAGCAGTGAAGCGACAGGGGGCACTGAAGCTTTCTTT
CASSEATGGTEAFF
>.|TRBV6-1|15|TRBJ1-6|TRBD1
TGTGCCAGCAGTGAAAGTTGGACAGGGCGATCACCCCTCCACTTT
CASSESWTGRSPLHF
>.|TRBV7-6|15|TRBJ1-5|TRBD1
TGTGCCAGCAGCCCACCAGGGGGTCGGGCTCAGCCCCAGCATTTT
CASSPPGGRAQPQHF
>.|TRBV5-1|15|TRBJ2-1|TRBD2
TGCGCCAGCAGCCGGACTAGCGGGAGTTTCAATGAGCAGTTCTTC
CASSRTSGSFNEQFF
>.|TRBV9|13|TRBJ1-2|.
TGTGCCAGCAGACAGACCGGAGGGTATGGCTACACCTTC
CASRQTGGYGYTF
>.|TRBV7-2|13|TRBJ2-7|.
TGTGCCAGCAGCTTATACAGGGTGGGCGAGCAGTACTTC
CASSLYRVGEQYF
>.|TRBV27|15|TRBJ2-3|TRBD2
TGTGCCAGCAGTTTCGCGGGAGGGCGCCCAGATACGCAGTATTTT
CASSFAGGRPDTQYF
>.|TRBV2|10|TRBJ2-3|.
TGTGCCAGCAGGTCCGGTACGCAGTATTTT
CASRSGTQYF
>.|TRBV27|15|TRBJ1-6|TRBD1
TGTGCCAGCAGCTACGCTGACAGGGGATCCTCACCCCTCCACTTT
CASSYADRGSSPLHF